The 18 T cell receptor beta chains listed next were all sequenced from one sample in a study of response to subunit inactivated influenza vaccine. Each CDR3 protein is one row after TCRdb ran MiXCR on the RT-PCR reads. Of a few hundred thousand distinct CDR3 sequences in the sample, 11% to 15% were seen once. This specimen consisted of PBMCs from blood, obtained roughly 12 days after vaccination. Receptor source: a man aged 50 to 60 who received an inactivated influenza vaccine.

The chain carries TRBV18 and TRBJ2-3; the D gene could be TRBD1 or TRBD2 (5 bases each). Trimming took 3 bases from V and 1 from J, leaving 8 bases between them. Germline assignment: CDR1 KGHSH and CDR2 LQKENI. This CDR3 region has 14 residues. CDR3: CASSPEGRTDTQYF. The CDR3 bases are TGTGCCAGCTCACCTGAGGGGCGCACAGATACGCAGTATTTT.

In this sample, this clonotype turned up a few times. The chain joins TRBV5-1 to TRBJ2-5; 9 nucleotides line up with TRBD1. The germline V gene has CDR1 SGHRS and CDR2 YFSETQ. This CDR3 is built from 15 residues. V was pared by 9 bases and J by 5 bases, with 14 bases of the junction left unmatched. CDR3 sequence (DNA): TGCGCCACCAACCAGGGACAGGGAAATTTGGAGACCCAGTACTTC. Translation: CATNQGQGNLETQYF.

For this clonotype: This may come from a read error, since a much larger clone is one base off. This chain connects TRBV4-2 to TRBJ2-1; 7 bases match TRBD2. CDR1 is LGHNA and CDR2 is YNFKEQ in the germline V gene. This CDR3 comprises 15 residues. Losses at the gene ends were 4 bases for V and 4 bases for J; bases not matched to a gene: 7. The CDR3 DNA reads TGTGCCAGCAGCCCCGAGTGGGGACTATACAATGAGCAGTTCTTC. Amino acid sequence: CASSPEWGLYNEQFF.

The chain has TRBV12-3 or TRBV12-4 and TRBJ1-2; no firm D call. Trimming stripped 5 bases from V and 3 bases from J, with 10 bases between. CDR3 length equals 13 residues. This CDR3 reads CASSGRAHYGYTF. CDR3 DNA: TGTGCCAGCAGTGGGCGCGCCCACTATGGCTACACCTTC.

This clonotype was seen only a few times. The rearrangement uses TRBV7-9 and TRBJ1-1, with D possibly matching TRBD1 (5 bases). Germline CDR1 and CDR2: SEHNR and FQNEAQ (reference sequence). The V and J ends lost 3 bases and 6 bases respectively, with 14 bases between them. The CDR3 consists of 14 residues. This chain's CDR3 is CASSLIGLGPEAFF. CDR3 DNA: TGTGCCAGCAGCTTGATTGGTTTGGGGCCTGAAGCTTTCTTT.

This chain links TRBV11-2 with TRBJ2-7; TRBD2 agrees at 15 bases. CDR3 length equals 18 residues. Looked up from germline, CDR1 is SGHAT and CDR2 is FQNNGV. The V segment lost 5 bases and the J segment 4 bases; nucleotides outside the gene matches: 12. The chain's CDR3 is CASSPGLAGGPRLYEQYF. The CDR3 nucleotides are TGTGCCAGCAGCCCTGGACTAGCGGGAGGGCCGCGCCTTTACGAGCAGTACTTC. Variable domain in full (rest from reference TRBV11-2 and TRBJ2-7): EAGVAQSPRYKIIEKRQSVAFWCNPISGHATLYWYQQILGQGPKLLIQFQNNGVVDDSQLPKDRFSAERLKGVDSTLKIQPAKLEDSAVYLCASSPGLAGGPRLYEQYFGPGTRLTVT.

The CDR3 protein is CASSRSLAGYTGELFF. The DNA of the CDR3 is TGTGCCAGCAGCCGATCACTAGCGGGGTATACCGGGGAGCTGTTTTTT. The chain recombines TRBV7-6 with TRBJ2-2; 10 nucleotides line up with TRBD2. This CDR3 has 16 residues. Per germline, CDR1 SGHVS and CDR2 FNYEAQ. Trimming at V came to 5 bases and at J to 5 bases, leaving 8 bases not matched to a gene.

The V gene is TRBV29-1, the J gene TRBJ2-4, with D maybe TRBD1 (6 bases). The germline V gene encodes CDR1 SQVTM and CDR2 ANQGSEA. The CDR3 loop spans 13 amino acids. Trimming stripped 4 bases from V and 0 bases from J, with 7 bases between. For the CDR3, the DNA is TGCAGCGTTGGAGGGGGAGCCAAAAACATTCAGTACTTC. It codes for CSVGGGAKNIQYF. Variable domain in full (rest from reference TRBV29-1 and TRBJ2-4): SAVISQKPSRDICQRGTSLTIQCQVDSQVTMMFWYRQQPGQSLTLIATANQGSEATYESGFVIDKFPISRPNLTFSTLTVSNMSPEDSSIYLCSVGGGAKNIQYFGAGTRLSVL.

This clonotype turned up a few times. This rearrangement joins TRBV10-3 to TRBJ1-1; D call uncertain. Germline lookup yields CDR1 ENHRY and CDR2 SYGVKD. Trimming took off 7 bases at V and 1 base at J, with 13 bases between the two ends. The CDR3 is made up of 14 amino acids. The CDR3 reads CAITDAPPNTEAFF. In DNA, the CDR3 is TGTGCCATCACCGACGCGCCGCCGAACACTGAAGCTTTCTTT.

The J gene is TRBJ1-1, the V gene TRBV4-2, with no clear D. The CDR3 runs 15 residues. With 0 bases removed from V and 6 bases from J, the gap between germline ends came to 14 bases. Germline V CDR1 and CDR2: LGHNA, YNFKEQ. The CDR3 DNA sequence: TGTGCCAGCAGCCAAGATCGCTTGGCCCGGGCTGAAGCTTTCTTT. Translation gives CASSQDRLARAEAFF.

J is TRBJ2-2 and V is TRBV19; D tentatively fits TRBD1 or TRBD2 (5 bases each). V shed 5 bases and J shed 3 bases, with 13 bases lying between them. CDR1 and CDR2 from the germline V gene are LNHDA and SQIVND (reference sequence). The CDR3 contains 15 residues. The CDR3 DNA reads TGTGCCAGTAGTCTGTCCGGGGCGGACACCGGGGAGCTGTTTTTT. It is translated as CASSLSGADTGELFF.

The CDR3 DNA is TGTGCCACCAGCCCAAGAAGAAACACTGAAGCTTTCTTT. This translates into CATSPRRNTEAFF. The V gene is TRBV15, the J gene TRBJ1-1; D gene unclear. Germline CDR1 reads LNHNV; CDR2 reads YYDKDF (reference sequence). With 5 bases removed from V and 2 bases from J, the gap between germline ends came to 9 bases. This CDR3 is built from 13 residues.

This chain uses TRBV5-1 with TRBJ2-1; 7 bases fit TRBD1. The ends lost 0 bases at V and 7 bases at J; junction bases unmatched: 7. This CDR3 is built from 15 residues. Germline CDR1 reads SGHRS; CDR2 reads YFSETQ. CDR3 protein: CASSLVQGLGNEQFF. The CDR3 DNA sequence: TGCGCCAGCAGCTTGGTACAGGGGCTAGGGAATGAGCAGTTCTTC.

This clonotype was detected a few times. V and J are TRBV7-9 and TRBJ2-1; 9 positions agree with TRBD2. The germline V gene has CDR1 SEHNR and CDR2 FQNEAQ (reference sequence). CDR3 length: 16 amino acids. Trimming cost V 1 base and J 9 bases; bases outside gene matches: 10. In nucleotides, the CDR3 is TGTGCCAGCAGCTTAGTATCTGGCGGGAGGGCCGTTGAGCAGTTCTTC. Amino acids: CASSLVSGGRAVEQFF.

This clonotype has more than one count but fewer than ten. CDR3 in amino acids: CASSLGRIYGYTF. The DNA of the CDR3 is TGTGCCAGCAGTCTCGGACGGATATATGGCTACACCTTC. This chain uses TRBV6-1 with TRBJ1-2; D unresolved. This CDR3 is built from 13 residues. The V and J ends lost 5 bases and 5 bases respectively, with 12 bases between them. Germline V gene sequence: CDR1 MNHNS, CDR2 SASEGT.

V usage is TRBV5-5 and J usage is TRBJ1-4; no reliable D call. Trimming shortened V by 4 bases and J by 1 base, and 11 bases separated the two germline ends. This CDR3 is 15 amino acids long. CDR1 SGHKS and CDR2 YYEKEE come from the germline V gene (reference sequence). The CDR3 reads CASSPDGVTNEKLFF. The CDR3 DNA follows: TGTGCCAGCAGCCCCGACGGGGTAACTAATGAAAAACTGTTTTTT.

CDR3 protein: CASSPNDPGNYGYTF. In nucleotides, the CDR3 is TGTGCCAGCAGTCCTAATGACCCTGGCAACTATGGCTACACCTTC. The V call is TRBV28, the J call TRBJ1-2; no clear D. Trimming removed 5 bases from V and 2 bases from J, with 15 bases in between. The CDR3 has 15 residues. Germline CDR1 MDHEN, CDR2 SYDVKM.

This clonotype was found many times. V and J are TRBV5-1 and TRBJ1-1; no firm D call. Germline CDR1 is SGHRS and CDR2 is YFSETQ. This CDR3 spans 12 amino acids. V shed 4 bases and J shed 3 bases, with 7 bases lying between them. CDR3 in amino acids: CASSLTDTEAFF. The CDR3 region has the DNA TGCGCCAGCAGCCTCACGGACACTGAAGCTTTCTTT.